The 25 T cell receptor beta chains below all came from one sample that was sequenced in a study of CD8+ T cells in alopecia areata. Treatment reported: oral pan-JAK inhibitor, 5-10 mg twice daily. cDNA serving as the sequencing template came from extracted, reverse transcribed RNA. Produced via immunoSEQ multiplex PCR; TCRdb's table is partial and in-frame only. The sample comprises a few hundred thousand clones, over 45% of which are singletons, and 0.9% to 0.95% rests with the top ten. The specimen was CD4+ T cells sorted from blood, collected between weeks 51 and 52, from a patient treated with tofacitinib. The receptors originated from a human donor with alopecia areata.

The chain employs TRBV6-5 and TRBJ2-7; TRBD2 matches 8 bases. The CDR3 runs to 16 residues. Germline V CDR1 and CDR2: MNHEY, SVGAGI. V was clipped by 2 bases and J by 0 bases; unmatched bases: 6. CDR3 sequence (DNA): TGTGCCAGCAGTTACCGACCGGGAGGGAGCTCCTACGAGCAGTACTTC. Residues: CASSYRPGGSSYEQYF.

The CDR3 here is CASSRGTGRFETQYF. CDR3 sequence (DNA): TGCGCCAGCAGCCGTGGGACGGGAAGGTTTGAGACCCAGTACTTC. This chain joins TRBV4-3 and TRBJ2-5; D assignment may be TRBD1 or TRBD2 (5 bases each). Trimming pared 4 bases from V and 5 bases from J, leaving 17 bases between. The germline V gene has CDR1 LGHNA and CDR2 YSLEER. The length of the CDR3 is 15 residues.

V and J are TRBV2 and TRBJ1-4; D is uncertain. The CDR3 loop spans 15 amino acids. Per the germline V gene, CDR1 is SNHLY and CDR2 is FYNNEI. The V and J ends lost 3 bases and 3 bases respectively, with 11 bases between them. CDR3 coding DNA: TGTGCCAGCAGTGAGTCCAGAGCTCCTAATGAAAAACTGTTTTTT. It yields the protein CASSESRAPNEKLFF.

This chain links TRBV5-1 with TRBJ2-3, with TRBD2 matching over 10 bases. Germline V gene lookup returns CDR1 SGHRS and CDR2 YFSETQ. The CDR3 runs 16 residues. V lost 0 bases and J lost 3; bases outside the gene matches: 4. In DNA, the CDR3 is TGCGCCAGCAGCTTGGGACTAGCGGGCCCAACAGATACGCAGTATTTT. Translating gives CASSLGLAGPTDTQYF. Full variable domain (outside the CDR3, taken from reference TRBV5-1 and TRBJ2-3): KAGVTQTPRYLIKTRGQQVTLSCSPISGHRSVSWYQQTPGQGLQFLFEYFSETQRNKGNFPGRFSGRQFSNSRSEMNVSTLELGDSALYLCASSLGLAGPTDTQYFGPGTRLTVL.

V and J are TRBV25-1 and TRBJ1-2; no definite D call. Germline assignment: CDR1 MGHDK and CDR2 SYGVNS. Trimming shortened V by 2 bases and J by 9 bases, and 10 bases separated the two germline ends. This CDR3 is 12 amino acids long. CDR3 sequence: CASSESLMSYTF. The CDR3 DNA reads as TGTGCCAGCAGTGAAAGTCTTATGAGCTACACCTTC.

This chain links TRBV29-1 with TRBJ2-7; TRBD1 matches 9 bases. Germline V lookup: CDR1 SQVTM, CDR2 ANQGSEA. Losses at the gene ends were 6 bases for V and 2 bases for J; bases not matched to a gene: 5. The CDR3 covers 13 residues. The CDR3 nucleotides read TGCAGCGTGGAGGGACAGGGAACCTACGAGCAGTACTTC. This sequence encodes CSVEGQGTYEQYF.

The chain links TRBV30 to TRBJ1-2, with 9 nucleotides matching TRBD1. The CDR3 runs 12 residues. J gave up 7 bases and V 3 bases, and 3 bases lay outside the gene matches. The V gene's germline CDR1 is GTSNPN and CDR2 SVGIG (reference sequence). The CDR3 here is CAWRGQGGGYTF. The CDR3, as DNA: TGTGCCTGGAGGGGACAGGGAGGTGGCTACACCTTC.

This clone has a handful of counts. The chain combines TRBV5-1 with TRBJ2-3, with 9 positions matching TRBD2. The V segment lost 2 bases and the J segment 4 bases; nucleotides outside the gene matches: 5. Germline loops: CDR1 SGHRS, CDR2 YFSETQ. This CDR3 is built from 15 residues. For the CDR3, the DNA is TGCGCCAGCAGCTTCGTCCCTAGCGGGGCAGATACGCAGTATTTT. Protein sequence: CASSFVPSGADTQYF. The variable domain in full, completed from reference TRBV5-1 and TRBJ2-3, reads KAGVTQTPRYLIKTRGQQVTLSCSPISGHRSVSWYQQTPGQGLQFLFEYFSETQRNKGNFPGRFSGRQFSNSRSEMNVSTLELGDSALYLCASSFVPSGADTQYFGPGTRLTVL.

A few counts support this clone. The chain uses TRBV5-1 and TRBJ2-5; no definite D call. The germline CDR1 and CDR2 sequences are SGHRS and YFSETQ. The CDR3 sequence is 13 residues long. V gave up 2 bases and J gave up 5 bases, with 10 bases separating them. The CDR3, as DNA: TGCGCCAGCAGCTTTTTCGGCGGCGAGACCCAGTACTTC. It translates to CASSFFGGETQYF.

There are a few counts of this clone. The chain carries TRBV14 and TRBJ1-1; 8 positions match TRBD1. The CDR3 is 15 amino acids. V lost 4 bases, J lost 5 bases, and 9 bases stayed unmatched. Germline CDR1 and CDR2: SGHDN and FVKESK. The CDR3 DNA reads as TGTGCCAGCAGCCCCTCGACAGGGGCAGGGACTGAAGCTTTCTTT. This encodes CASSPSTGAGTEAFF.

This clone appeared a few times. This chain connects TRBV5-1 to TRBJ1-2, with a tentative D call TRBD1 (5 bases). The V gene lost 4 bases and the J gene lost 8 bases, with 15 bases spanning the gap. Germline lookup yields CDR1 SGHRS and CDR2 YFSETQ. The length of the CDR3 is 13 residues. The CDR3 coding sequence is TGCGCCAGCAGCAAAGGGGACGAGATGGGCTACACCTTC. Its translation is CASSKGDEMGYTF.

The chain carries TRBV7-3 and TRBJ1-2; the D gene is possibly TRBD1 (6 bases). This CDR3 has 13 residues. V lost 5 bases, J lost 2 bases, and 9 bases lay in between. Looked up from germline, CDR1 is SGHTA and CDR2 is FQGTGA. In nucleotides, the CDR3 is TGTGCCAGCAGCGCCGACAGGAACTATGGCTACACCTTC. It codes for CASSADRNYGYTF.

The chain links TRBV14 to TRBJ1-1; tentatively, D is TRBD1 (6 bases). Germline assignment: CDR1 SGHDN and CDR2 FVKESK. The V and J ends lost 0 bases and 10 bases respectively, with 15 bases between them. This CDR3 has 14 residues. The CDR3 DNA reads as TGTGCCAGCAGCCAAGATAGGGGGGACGCGGCAGCTTTCTTT. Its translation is CASSQDRGDAAAFF.

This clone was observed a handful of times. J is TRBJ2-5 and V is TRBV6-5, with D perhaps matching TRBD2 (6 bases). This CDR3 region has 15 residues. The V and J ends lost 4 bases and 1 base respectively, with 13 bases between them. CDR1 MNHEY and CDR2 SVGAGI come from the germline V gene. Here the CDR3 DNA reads TGTGCCAGCAGTTCACTCGGAGGGGCCCAAGAGACCCAGTACTTC. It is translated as CASSSLGGAQETQYF.

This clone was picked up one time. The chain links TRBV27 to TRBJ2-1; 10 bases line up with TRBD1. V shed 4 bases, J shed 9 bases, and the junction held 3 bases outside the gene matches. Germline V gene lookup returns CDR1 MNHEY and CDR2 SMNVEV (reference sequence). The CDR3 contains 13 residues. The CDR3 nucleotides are TGTGCCAGCAGTTCATGGACAGGGGGTGAGCAGTTCTTC. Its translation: CASSSWTGGEQFF.

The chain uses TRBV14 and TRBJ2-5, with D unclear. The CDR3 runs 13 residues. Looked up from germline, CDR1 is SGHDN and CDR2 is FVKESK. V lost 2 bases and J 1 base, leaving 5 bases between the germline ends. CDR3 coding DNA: TGTGCCAGCAGCCAACGGTCCCAAGAGACCCAGTACTTC. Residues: CASSQRSQETQYF.

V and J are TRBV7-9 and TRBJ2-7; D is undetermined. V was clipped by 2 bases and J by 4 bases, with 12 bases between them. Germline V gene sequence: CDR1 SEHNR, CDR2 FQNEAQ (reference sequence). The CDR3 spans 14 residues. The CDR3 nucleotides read TGTGCCAGCAGCTTATGGACCAGACCTTACGAGCAGTACTTC. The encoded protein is CASSLWTRPYEQYF.

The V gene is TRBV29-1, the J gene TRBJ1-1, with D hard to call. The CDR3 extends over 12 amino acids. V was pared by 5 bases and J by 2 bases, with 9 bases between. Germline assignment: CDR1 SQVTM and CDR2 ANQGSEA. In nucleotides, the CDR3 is TGCAGCGTTAAGGGTTTTAACACTGAAGCTTTCTTT. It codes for CSVKGFNTEAFF.

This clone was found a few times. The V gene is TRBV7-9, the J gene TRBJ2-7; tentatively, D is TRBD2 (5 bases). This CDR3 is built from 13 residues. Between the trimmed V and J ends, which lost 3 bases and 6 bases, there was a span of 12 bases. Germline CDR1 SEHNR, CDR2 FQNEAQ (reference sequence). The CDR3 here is CASSFTRDGEQYF. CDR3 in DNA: TGTGCCAGCAGCTTCACACGGGATGGCGAGCAGTACTTC.

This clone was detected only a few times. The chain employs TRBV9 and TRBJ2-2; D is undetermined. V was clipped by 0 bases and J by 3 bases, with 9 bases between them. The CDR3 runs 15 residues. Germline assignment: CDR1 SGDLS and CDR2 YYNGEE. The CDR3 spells CASSVAIGYTGELFF. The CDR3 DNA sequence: TGTGCCAGCAGCGTAGCCATAGGGTACACCGGGGAGCTGTTTTTT.

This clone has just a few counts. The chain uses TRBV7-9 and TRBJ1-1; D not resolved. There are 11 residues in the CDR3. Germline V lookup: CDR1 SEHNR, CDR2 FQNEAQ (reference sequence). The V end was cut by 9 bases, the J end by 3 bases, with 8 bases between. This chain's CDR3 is CASDMDTEAFF. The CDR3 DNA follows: TGTGCCAGTGACATGGACACTGAAGCTTTCTTT.

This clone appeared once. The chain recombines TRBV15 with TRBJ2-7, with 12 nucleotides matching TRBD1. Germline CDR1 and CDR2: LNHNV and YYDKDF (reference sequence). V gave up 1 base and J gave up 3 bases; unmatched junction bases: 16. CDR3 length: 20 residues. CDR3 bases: TGTGCCACCAGCAGAGCTTCATCGATCCCCGGGACAGGGGGCCACTACGAGCAGTACTTC. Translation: CATSRASSIPGTGGHYEQYF.

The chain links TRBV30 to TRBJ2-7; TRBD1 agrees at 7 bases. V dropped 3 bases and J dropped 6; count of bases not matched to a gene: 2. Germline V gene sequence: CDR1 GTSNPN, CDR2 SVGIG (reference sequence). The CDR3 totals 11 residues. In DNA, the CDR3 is TGTGCCTGGAGCGACAGGGTCGAGCAGTACTTC. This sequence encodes CAWSDRVEQYF.

The CDR3 loop is CASSLGRRRDNQPQHF. The CDR3 DNA reads TGTGCCAGCAGCTTAGGGAGACGCCGGGACAATCAGCCCCAGCATTTT. This rearrangement joins TRBV7-2 to TRBJ1-5, with unresolved D. The CDR3 extends over 16 amino acids. CDR1 is SGHTA and CDR2 is FQGNSA in the germline V gene. V shed 1 base and J shed 3 bases, with 13 bases lying between them.

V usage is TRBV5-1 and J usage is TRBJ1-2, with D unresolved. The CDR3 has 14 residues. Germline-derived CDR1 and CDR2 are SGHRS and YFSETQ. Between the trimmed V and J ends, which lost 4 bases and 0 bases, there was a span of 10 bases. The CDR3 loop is CASSLTAANYGYTF. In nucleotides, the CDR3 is TGCGCCAGCAGCCTCACAGCAGCTAACTATGGCTACACCTTC.